This TCR beta chain appears in the sequencing data of a study of Ad26.COV2.S vaccination and SARS-CoV-2 variants. Broader study findings: With respect to non-spike TCR breadth, vaccine and placebo recipients were similar.

The V end was cut by 5 bases, the J end by 8 bases, with 21 bases between. CDR3 length equals 15 residues. Germline V gives CDR1 LNHDA, CDR2 SQIVND (reference sequence). Points on this clone: The antigen is unknown.

The table came from immunoSEQ multiplex PCR; TCRdb's copy has only in-frame clones and leaves some out. This sample has 300,000 to 450,000 clones; about 90% occur once, and the top ten carry about 3.8%. This chain connects TRBV19 to TRBJ1-1; D perhaps matches TRBD1 (6 bases). This sample comprised peripheral blood, obtained after recovery from COVID-19. The receptor was isolated from a human donor who had recovered from COVID-19. DNA of the CDR3: TGTGCCAGTAGTTCTCAGGGGACGCTGAATCGGGAAGCTTTCTTT. Encoded protein: CASSSQGTLNREAFF.